Following are 32 T cell receptor beta chains from one sample sequenced in a study of cytomegalovirus exposure and HLA in healthy donors. The PCR used 60 Vbeta and 13 Jbeta primers. The repertoire was sequenced with immunoSEQ multiplex PCR; TCRdb's copy has only in-frame clones and lacks some. Seen here are 130,000 to 150,000 clones, 80% observed once, and the top ten hold around 4.3%. The sample consisted of PBMCs. The receptors were sampled from a man aged 35-49 years in good health and CMV-seronegative.

The rearrangement links TRBV7-9 to TRBJ2-7; tentatively, D is TRBD2 (6 bases). Trimming removed 0 bases at V and 0 bases at J, with 6 bases between. Germline CDR1 reads SEHNR; CDR2 reads FQNEAQ (reference sequence). This CDR3 has 14 residues. The CDR3 region is CASSLAGSSYEQYF. Written as DNA, the CDR3 is TGTGCCAGCAGCTTAGCCGGGAGCTCCTACGAGCAGTACTTC. Full variable domain (rest looked up from reference TRBV7-9 and TRBJ2-7): DTGVSQNPRHKITKRGQNVTFRCDPISEHNRLYWYRQTLGQGPEFLTYFQNEAQLEKSRLLSDRFSAERPKGSFSTLEIQRTEQGDSAMYLCASSLAGSSYEQYFGPGTRLTVT.

This clone was detected once. The chain uses TRBV4-3 and TRBJ2-1; tentative D call: TRBD1 (5 bases). Germline CDR1 LGHNA, CDR2 YSLEER. The CDR3 runs to 14 residues. V was trimmed by 2 bases and J by 1 base, leaving 6 bases between them. This CDR3 is CASSQQGSYNEQFF. Here the CDR3 DNA reads TGCGCCAGCAGCCAACAGGGATCCTACAATGAGCAGTTCTTC.

V and J are TRBV4-3 and TRBJ2-2; 8 bases line up with TRBD2. With 3 bases clipped from V and 5 bases from J, the junction kept 5 bases outside the gene matches. This CDR3 spans 15 amino acids. Germline V gene lookup returns CDR1 LGHNA and CDR2 YSLEER. Here the CDR3 DNA reads TGCGCCAGCAGCCATGGACTAGCTGGAACCGGGGAGCTGTTTTTT. Translated, it gives CASSHGLAGTGELFF.

The gene calls are TRBV5-6 and TRBJ2-5; TRBD1 aligns across 8 bases. J was trimmed by 5 bases and V by 0 bases; bases with no gene match: 9. Germline V CDR1 and CDR2: SGHDT, YYEEEE. The CDR3 has 16 residues. CDR3 in DNA: TGTGCCAGCAGCTTGGCGTGGACAGGGACCCACGAGACCCAGTACTTC. Encoded protein: CASSLAWTGTHETQYF. Complete variable domain (other parts from reference TRBV5-6 and TRBJ2-5): DAGVTQSPTHLIKTRGQQVTLRCSPKSGHDTVSWYQQALGQGPQFIFQYYEEEERQRGNFPDRFSGHQFPNYSSELNVNALLLGDSALYLCASSLAWTGTHETQYFGPGTRLLVL.

The J gene is TRBJ1-5, the V gene TRBV5-6; no reliable D call. In germline, CDR1 is SGHDT, CDR2 YYEEEE. This CDR3 region has 14 residues. V was clipped by 1 base and J by 0 bases, with 5 bases between them. The CDR3 DNA sequence: TGTGCCAGCAGCTTGTACAGTAGCAATCAGCCCCAGCATTTT. It translates to CASSLYSSNQPQHF.

J is TRBJ1-2 and V is TRBV6-1; no clear D. There are 12 residues in the CDR3. V shed 0 bases and J shed 8 bases, with 7 bases lying between them. Germline V gene data show CDR1 as MNHNS and CDR2 as SASEGT. The CDR3 region has the DNA TGTGCCAGCAGTGAAGCTCCGGGAGGCTACACCTTC. Its translation is CASSEAPGGYTF.

In its sample, this clone was seen a few times. The chain has TRBV6-1 and TRBJ2-7; the match to TRBD1 covers 7 bases. Trimming cost V 6 bases and J 5 bases; bases outside gene matches: 7. The CDR3 has 13 residues. Germline loops: CDR1 MNHNS, CDR2 SASEGT. In nucleotides, the CDR3 is TGTGCCAGCAGCCTAGACAGGGTGGACGAGCAGTACTTC. This gives the protein CASSLDRVDEQYF.

The rearrangement links TRBV4-1 to TRBJ2-7; 8 bases are a match to TRBD1. The V and J ends lost 4 bases and 1 base, in that order; junction bases with no gene match: 6. This CDR3 is built from 15 residues. CDR1 MGHRA and CDR2 YSYEKL come from the germline V gene. The CDR3 DNA reads as TGCGCCAGCAGCCTCCAGGGGGCGCAGTCCTACGAGCAGTACTTC. It codes for CASSLQGAQSYEQYF.

This chain uses TRBV6-5 with TRBJ1-2, with D perhaps matching TRBD1 (6 bases). Germline V gene data show CDR1 as MNHEY and CDR2 as SVGAGI. Trimming took off 7 bases at V and 9 bases at J, with 15 bases between the two ends. The CDR3 spans 12 residues. The CDR3 region is CASKLQGGSYTF. The CDR3 region has the DNA TGTGCCAGCAAGCTACAGGGAGGGAGCTACACCTTC.

This clone was observed a few times. The chain couples TRBV28 to TRBJ1-1; possibly TRBD1 for D (5 bases). This CDR3 has 13 residues. The V gene's germline CDR1 is MDHEN and CDR2 SYDVKM. Between the trimmed V and J ends, which lost 4 bases and 2 bases, there was a span of 8 bases. The CDR3 sequence is CASSSTVNTEAFF. The CDR3 DNA is TGTGCCAGCAGTTCGACAGTTAACACTGAAGCTTTCTTT.

About this clone: A junction end diverges from the germline sequence, so it may reflect a read error. The chain joins TRBV2 to TRBJ1-4, with 7 bases matching TRBD1. The germline CDR1 and CDR2 sequences are SNHLY and FYNNEI. The CDR3 loop spans 15 amino acids. The chain's CDR3 is CASNERDSWNEKLFF. CDR3 sequence (DNA): TGTGCCAGCAATGAACGGGACAGCTGGAATGAAAAACTGTTTTTT.

CDR3 nucleotides: TGTGCCAGCAGTTTTCCCCCAGTGAACACTGAAGCTTTCTTT. The encoded protein is CASSFPPVNTEAFF. The chain has TRBV28 and TRBJ1-1; D gene unclear. In germline, CDR1 is MDHEN, CDR2 SYDVKM. CDR3 length: 14 residues. V was trimmed by 3 bases and J by 0 bases, leaving 8 bases between them.

In its sample, this clone was seen once. V gene TRBV20-1 combines with J gene TRBJ2-5; D not certain. The CDR3 spans 11 residues. Germline CDR1 and CDR2: DFQATT and SNEGSKA (reference sequence). The V gene lost 8 bases and the J gene lost 2 bases, with 9 bases spanning the gap. The CDR3 DNA follows: TGCAGTCTCGGCAGGCAAGAGACCCAGTACTTC. It translates to CSLGRQETQYF.

This clone was recorded only once. The V gene is TRBV5-1, the J gene TRBJ2-5; 8 nucleotides match TRBD1. After removal of 4 bases from V and 1 base from J, the junction contained 6 bases not matched to a gene. Germline loops: CDR1 SGHRS, CDR2 YFSETQ. The CDR3 contains 15 residues. Here the CDR3 DNA reads TGCGCCAGCAGCGAATGGGGACAGGTCCAAGAGACCCAGTACTTC. It yields the protein CASSEWGQVQETQYF.

This chain connects TRBV4-1 to TRBJ2-1; unclear D gene. There are 13 residues in the CDR3. Trimming stripped 5 bases from V and 7 bases from J, with 12 bases between. Germline V CDR1 and CDR2: MGHRA, YSYEKL. The CDR3 loop reads CASSSYVRNEQFF. Written as DNA, the CDR3 is TGCGCCAGCAGCTCCTATGTTCGGAATGAGCAGTTCTTC.

This clone came up a few times. This chain connects TRBV5-1 to TRBJ2-3; 10 bases map to TRBD2. CDR1 SGHRS and CDR2 YFSETQ come from the germline V gene. CDR3 length: 18 amino acids. With V trimmed by 4 bases and J by 0 bases, 11 bases remained unmatched. The CDR3 bases are TGCGCCAGCAGCGCCCAACTAGCGGGGATACCTAGCACAGATACGCAGTATTTT. This gives the protein CASSAQLAGIPSTDTQYF.

This clone has a single count. This sequence joins TRBV4-1 and TRBJ1-2; D may be TRBD1 (6 bases). This CDR3 region has 16 residues. V lost 1 base and J lost 5, with 17 bases in between. Germline V CDR1 and CDR2: MGHRA, YSYEKL. The CDR3 coding sequence is TGCGCCAGCAGCCAAGGTCTACAGGGTACGGGGTATGGCTACACCTTC. Its translation is CASSQGLQGTGYGYTF.

The chain couples TRBV7-5 to TRBJ1-5; the table's TRBD1 call for D was not verified on the DNA. TRBV7-5 corresponds to a pseudogene. The CDR3 length is 16 residues. The CDR3 sequence is CARSPPRTGVNQPQHF. As DNA, the CDR3 is TGTGCCAGAAGCCCCCCCCGGACAGGCGTAAATCAGCCCCAGCATTTT.

The chain recombines TRBV7-2 with TRBJ2-3, with D hard to call. The CDR3 consists of 16 residues. Germline V gene data show CDR1 as SGHTA and CDR2 as FQGNSA. V was cut by 1 base and J by 2 bases, with 13 bases left in between. The CDR3 bases are TGTGCCAGCAGCTTAGGACACATCCTGAACACAGATACGCAGTATTTT. It codes for CASSLGHILNTDTQYF.

The rearrangement links TRBV7-8 to TRBJ1-3, with D possibly being TRBD1 (5 bases). The CDR3 runs 15 residues. V gave up 5 bases and J gave up 0 bases, with 11 bases separating them. CDR1 and CDR2 (germline): SGHVS, FQNEAQ. Here the CDR3 DNA reads TGTGCCAGCAGCCCGGGGGGGATCTCTGGAAACACCATATATTTT. Its protein product is CASSPGGISGNTIYF.

This chain joins TRBV7-9 and TRBJ1-2; D remains ambiguous. V was cut by 1 base and J by 4 bases, with 7 bases left in between. Looked up from germline, CDR1 is SEHNR and CDR2 is FQNEAQ (reference sequence). This CDR3 is built from 13 residues. The CDR3 spells CASSLDDTYGYTF. The CDR3 DNA is TGTGCCAGCAGCTTAGACGACACCTATGGCTACACCTTC.

V is TRBV9 and J is TRBJ2-3; tentative D call: TRBD2 (6 bases). V was cut by 2 bases and J by 2 bases, with 12 bases left in between. Germline V gene data show CDR1 as SGDLS and CDR2 as YYNGEE. There are 15 residues in the CDR3. CDR3 sequence reads: CASSVSPDYTDTQYF. The CDR3 nucleotides are TGTGCCAGCAGCGTGTCTCCGGACTACACAGATACGCAGTATTTT. The full variable domain, rest sourced from reference TRBV9 and TRBJ2-3, is DSGVTQTPKHLITATGQRVTLRCSPRSGDLSVYWYQQSLDQGLQFLIQYYNGEERAKGNILERFSAQQFPDLHSELNLSSLELGDSALYFCASSVSPDYTDTQYFGPGTRLTVL.

The chain combines TRBV5-1 with TRBJ2-6; 12 bases are a match to TRBD1. There are 18 residues in the CDR3. The germline V gene encodes CDR1 SGHRS and CDR2 YFSETQ. V dropped 4 bases and J dropped 1; count of bases not matched to a gene: 6. CDR3 sequence (DNA): TGCGCCAGCAGCACGGGACAGGGGGCTATTTCTGGGGCCAACGTCCTGACTTTC. Its protein product is CASSTGQGAISGANVLTF.

The sample holds one count of this clone. The chain links TRBV19 to TRBJ1-1; D ambiguous. Germline V gene lookup returns CDR1 LNHDA and CDR2 SQIVND (reference sequence). V was clipped by 6 bases and J by 2 bases, with 19 bases between them. The CDR3 spans 16 residues. CDR3 region: CASRSETLPANTEAFF. CDR3 coding DNA: TGTGCCAGTAGGTCGGAGACCCTCCCCGCTAACACTGAAGCTTTCTTT.

This clone was detected only a few times. This chain uses TRBV5-1 with TRBJ2-6, with TRBD1 matching over 8 bases. The length of the CDR3 is 18 residues. After removal of 4 bases from V and 4 bases from J, the junction contained 13 bases not matched to a gene. Germline-derived CDR1 and CDR2 are SGHRS and YFSETQ. The CDR3 protein is CASSRAGTGLSGANVLTF. As DNA, the CDR3 is TGCGCCAGCAGCAGGGCCGGGACAGGCCTTTCGGGGGCCAACGTCCTGACTTTC. Variable domain in full (rest from reference TRBV5-1 and TRBJ2-6): KAGVTQTPRYLIKTRGQQVTLSCSPISGHRSVSWYQQTPGQGLQFLFEYFSETQRNKGNFPGRFSGRQFSNSRSEMNVSTLELGDSALYLCASSRAGTGLSGANVLTFGAGSRLTVL.

A remark on this clone: The same CDR3 arises from other DNA sequences in this sample as well. The genes are TRBV5-1 and TRBJ2-7; D uncertain. Trimming took off 2 bases at V and 1 base at J, with 13 bases between the two ends. This CDR3 is 15 amino acids long. Per germline, CDR1 SGHRS and CDR2 YFSETQ. This CDR3 reads CASSLEAGPSYEQYF. The DNA of the CDR3 is TGCGCCAGCAGCTTAGAAGCAGGCCCTTCCTACGAGCAGTACTTC.

The chain is built from TRBV2 and TRBJ1-4; a possible D gene is TRBD1 (6 bases). Per germline, CDR1 SNHLY and CDR2 FYNNEI. This CDR3 is built from 16 residues. Trimming removed 7 bases at V and 4 bases at J, with 19 bases between. DNA for the CDR3: TGTGCCAGCATAGGGGGAACGAGGGGTAATAATGAAAAACTGTTTTTT. Its protein is CASIGGTRGNNEKLFF.

This rearrangement joins TRBV6-1 to TRBJ2-1, with D possibly matching TRBD2 (7 bases). The CDR3 is 12 amino acids. CDR1 is MNHNS, CDR2 SASEGT, per germline. V lost 5 bases, J lost 12 bases, and 14 bases lay in between. CDR3 sequence reads: CASSLNREGQFF. CDR3 DNA sequence: TGTGCCAGCAGTCTTAACAGGGAGGGGCAGTTCTTC.

In regard to this clone: The junction and the germline gene differ at one end; a read error may be behind it. The rearrangement uses TRBV15 and TRBJ1-1, with D tentatively TRBD1 (6 bases). Germline V gene lookup returns CDR1 LNHNV and CDR2 YYDKDF (reference sequence). This CDR3 has 15 residues. DNA of the CDR3: TGTGCCACCAGCGGAGAAACAGGGATTGGCACTGAAGCTTTCTTT. This gives the protein CATSGETGIGTEAFF.

This clone was observed a single time. This sequence joins TRBV28 and TRBJ1-5; tentatively, D is TRBD1 (5 bases). V was shortened by 2 bases and J by 3 bases, with 8 bases between the two germline ends. Germline assignment: CDR1 MDHEN and CDR2 SYDVKM. This CDR3 is 14 amino acids long. CDR3 coding DNA: TGTGCCAGCAGTTTAGCAGGGAACAATCAGCCCCAGCATTTT. Translated: CASSLAGNNQPQHF.

This rearrangement joins TRBV2 to TRBJ2-7; 10 bases are a match to TRBD2. The CDR3 runs 18 residues. Losses at the gene ends were 4 bases for V and 1 base for J; bases not matched to a gene: 13. Per the germline V gene, CDR1 is SNHLY and CDR2 is FYNNEI. CDR3 in amino acids: CASSGRTSGGFFSYEQYF. The CDR3 bases are TGTGCCAGCAGTGGAAGGACTAGCGGAGGCTTTTTTTCCTACGAGCAGTACTTC.

The V call is TRBV10-3, the J call TRBJ1-6, with 7 bases matching TRBD1. The CDR3 contains 17 residues. Looked up from germline, CDR1 is ENHRY and CDR2 is SYGVKD. The V and J ends lost 2 bases and 7 bases, in that order; junction bases with no gene match: 11. CDR3 residues: CAISEPGLEGANSPLHF. In DNA form, the CDR3 reads TGTGCCATCAGTGAGCCAGGCCTCGAGGGGGCCAATTCACCCCTCCACTTT.